The entry below describes one T cell receptor beta chain. The antigen is not known. The record originates from a study of T cell responses to AZD1222 COVID-19 vaccine. Across the study: Pooling was applied to second doses at about 4 or about 12 weeks. The study, taken as a whole, reports: Targets within unmutated variant regions were reportedly found for nearly half of spike-specific TCRs. In a largely white British group with more females than males, clonal diversity was possibly underestimated.

V was clipped by 2 bases and J by 15 bases; unmatched bases: 5. The germline V gene encodes CDR1 SGHTA and CDR2 FQGNSA. The CDR3 has 12 amino acids. Profiling relied on immunoSEQ multiplex PCR, and the TCRdb table lists in-frame clones only, not all of them. The sample yields 110,000 to 150,000 clones, approximately 94% seen once. The sequencing used peripheral blood, collected on day 0 of AZD1222 vaccination. The chain employs TRBV7-2 and TRBJ2-4, with 9 bases aligning to TRBD1. This receptor was taken from an adult in good health. The CDR3 loop reads CASSLTGQGVYF. The CDR3 region has the DNA TGTGCCAGCAGCTTAACGGGACAGGGTGTGTACTTC.